This T cell receptor (beta chain) is from a study of T cells in Graves' hyperthyroidism and ophthalmopathy. Study in general: Blood was drawn when the patient was first diagnosed and still untreated.

Broader study findings: Blood also carried most thyroid clonotypes expanded above 0.001.

Trimming pared 1 base from V and 6 bases from J, leaving 13 bases between. This CDR3 is 15 amino acids long. CDR1 is SEHNR, CDR2 FQNEAQ, per germline (reference sequence). This clonotype was observed a few times. Its antigen remains unknown. From RNA transcripts, TCR beta CDR3 regions were amplified. First-round RT-PCR with HTBI primers amplified the TCR CDR3 region. TCRdb re-called the multiplex PCR reads through MiXCR, storing one row per CDR3 protein. The table lists approximately 370,000 distinct CDR3 sequences, under 15% of them singletons. Stability of Graves' hyperthyroidism was defined as absent ophthalmopathy progression within 18 months. Uncontrolled infections, other autoimmune diseases, pregnancy or lactation led to exclusion of patients.

Sample: blood. The source of this sequence is a woman aged 30 to 39 with Graves' hyperthyroidism. J is TRBJ2-1 and V is TRBV7-9, with D perhaps matching TRBD2 (6 bases). The CDR3 spells CASSLVSGRFNEQFF. As DNA, the CDR3 is TGTGCCAGCAGCTTAGTATCGGGGAGGTTCAATGAGCAGTTCTTC.